The T cell receptor beta chain described here comes from a study of blood T cell repertoires in COVID-19. Background on the study: The United States, Italy and Spain supplied acute and convalescent COVID-19 samples. The analysed material was cDNA or gDNA that came from T cells, B-cell-depleted T cells, or PBMCs.

Authors' analysis steps: It was from reference gene primer amplification that nucleated cell counts were estimated. Clones were sequenced by immunoSEQ multiplex PCR, and TCRdb holds only the in-frame ones, with some missing. V, J and clone size were drawn from that table, and D and trimming were deduced from the DNA. The table records over 250,000 clones, approximately 83% of them present only once. Trimming shortened V by 4 bases and J by 4 bases, and 10 bases separated the two germline ends. Per the germline V gene, CDR1 is MNHEY and CDR2 is SVGEGT. This CDR3 is built from 13 residues. The sequence came from a woman between 65 and 79 years old with acute or convalescent COVID-19. Source material: peripheral blood. The rearrangement joins TRBV6-2 or TRBV6-3 to TRBJ1-1; D ambiguous. The CDR3 DNA reads as TGTGCCAGCAGTTCTTACGGAGGCACTGAAGCTTTCTTT. It specifies CASSSYGGTEAFF.